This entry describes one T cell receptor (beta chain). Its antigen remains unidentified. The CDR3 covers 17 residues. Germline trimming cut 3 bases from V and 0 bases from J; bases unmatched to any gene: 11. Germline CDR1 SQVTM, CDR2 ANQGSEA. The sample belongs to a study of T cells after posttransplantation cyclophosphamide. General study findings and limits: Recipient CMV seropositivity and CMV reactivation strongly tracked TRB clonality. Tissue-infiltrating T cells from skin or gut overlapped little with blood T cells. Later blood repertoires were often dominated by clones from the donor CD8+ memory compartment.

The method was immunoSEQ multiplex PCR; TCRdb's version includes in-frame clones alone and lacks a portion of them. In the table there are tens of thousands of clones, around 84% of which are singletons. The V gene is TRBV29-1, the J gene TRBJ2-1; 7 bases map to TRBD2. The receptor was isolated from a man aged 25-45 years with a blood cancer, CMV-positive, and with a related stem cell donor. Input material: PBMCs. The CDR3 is CSVEGLYNTDSYNEQFF. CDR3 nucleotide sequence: TGCAGCGTTGAGGGACTATATAATACAGACTCCTACAATGAGCAGTTCTTC.